This T cell receptor beta chain was recovered during a study of blood T cell repertoires in COVID-19. This clone was observed once. Between the trimmed V and J ends, which lost 8 bases and 0 bases, there was a span of 16 bases. Germline V lookup: CDR1 MDHEN, CDR2 SYDVKM. This CDR3 is built from 15 residues. TCRdb's copy holds only in-frame clones and misses some; the assay was immunoSEQ multiplex PCR. This sample carries approximately 93,000 clones, less than 85% of them seen once, and the ten largest clones take approximately 4.1%. The TCR comes from a man in his sixties or seventies with COVID-19, enrolled during active disease. Sequencing was carried out using peripheral blood. The chain has TRBV28 and TRBJ1-1; possible D gene TRBD1, 5 bases. The CDR3 loop reads CASDPAGGMNTEAFF. The CDR3 region has the DNA TGTGCCAGCGACCCGGCGGGGGGAATGAACACTGAAGCTTTCTTT.